This is a list of T cell receptor beta chains from one sample in a study of immune cell composition in non-small cell lung cancer. Only in-frame clones appear in the TCRdb table, and some are missing; sequencing was by immunoSEQ multiplex PCR. Here the sample spans 9,000 to 10,000 clones, 68% being singletons. The sample was lung tumor tissue. These TCRs come from a human donor with non-small cell lung cancer. Each CDR3 is given with its conserved first and last residue. A D gene is named only where the DNA matches it firmly. Some rows mark clone size as missing; the rest say once, few, many or name a class of expanded clone.

abundance	j_gene	v_gene	d_gene	CDR3aa	CDR3nt
NA	TRBJ1-2	TRBV6-5	NA	CASKGQEGYTF	TGTGCCAGCAAGGGGCAGGAAGGCTACACCTTC
NA	TRBJ1-2	TRBV19	NA	CASSMQARTGYTF	TGTGCCAGTAGTATGCAAGCCAGGACCGGCTACACCTTC
NA	TRBJ1-2	TRBV7-9	NA	CASSNSTHNYGYTF	TGTGCCAGCAGCAACTCAACACATAACTATGGCTACACCTTC
few	TRBJ1-5	TRBV4-1	NA	CASSQDLWGLNQPQHF	TGCGCCAGCAGCCAAGACCTATGGGGGCTAAATCAGCCCCAGCATTTT
NA	TRBJ2-7	TRBV27	NA	CASSLRETYEQYF	TGTGCCAGCAGTCTTAGGGAGACCTACGAGCAGTACTTC
NA	TRBJ2-3	TRBV7-2	NA	CASSRPSQGSDTQYF	TGTGCCAGCAGCCGCCCCTCTCAGGGTTCTGATACGCAGTATTTT
NA	TRBJ2-3	TRBV5-1	NA	CASSSFRDSTDTQYF	TGCGCCAGCAGCTCATTTCGGGACAGCACAGATACGCAGTATTTT
few	TRBJ2-7	TRBV7-9	TRBD2	CASSRQAGTSGYEQYF	TGTGCCAGCAGCCGTCAGGCCGGGACTAGCGGCTACGAGCAGTACTTC
NA	TRBJ1-5	TRBV11-2	NA	CASSQGAGNQPQHF	TGTGCCAGCAGTCAAGGAGCAGGGAATCAGCCCCAGCATTTT
NA	TRBJ2-3	TRBV13	NA	CASSSGGGGADTQYF	TGTGCCAGCAGCTCGGGGGGCGGGGGAGCAGATACGCAGTATTTT
NA	TRBJ2-1	TRBV6-5	TRBD1	CASSAGGYEQFF	TGTGCCAGCAGCGCAGGGGGCTATGAGCAGTTCTTC
once	TRBJ2-7	TRBV19	NA	CASSLSGRGFHEQYF	TGTGCCAGTAGCCTATCCGGGCGGGGTTTCCACGAGCAGTACTTC
once	TRBJ2-1	TRBV2	NA	CASRQSSYNEQFF	TGTGCCAGCAGACAGAGCTCCTACAATGAGCAGTTCTTC
few	TRBJ2-3	TRBV4-1	NA	CASSQGRDTQTDTQYF	TGCGCCAGCAGCCAAGGGAGGGACACCCAGACAGATACGCAGTATTTT
NA	TRBJ1-6	TRBV6-1	NA	CASGTAAYNSPLHF	TGTGCCAGTGGCACCGCCGCCTATAATTCACCCCTCCACTTT
NA	TRBJ1-5	TRBV11-2	TRBD1	CASSFTGDGGQPQHF	TGTGCCAGCAGCTTTACAGGGGACGGTGGTCAGCCCCAGCATTTT
NA	TRBJ1-3	TRBV2	NA	CASSVIFSGNTIYF	TGTGCCAGCAGTGTAATATTTTCCGGAAACACCATATATTTT
NA	TRBJ1-1	TRBV2	NA	CASMVVQNTEAFF	TGTGCCAGCATGGTAGTTCAGAACACTGAAGCTTTCTTT
NA	TRBJ1-1	TRBV6-5	NA	CASSRGANTEAFF	TGTGCCAGCAGTCGAGGGGCGAACACTGAAGCTTTCTTT
once	TRBJ1-1	TRBV18	NA	CASSPIPTEGEAFF	TGTGCCAGCTCACCGATACCGACAGAGGGGGAAGCTTTCTTT
NA	TRBJ1-2	TRBV5-1	NA	CASSLVSGSDYGYTF	TGCGCCAGCAGCTTGGTTTCAGGCAGTGACTATGGCTACACCTTC
NA	TRBJ1-2	TRBV27	NA	CANTQPRENYGYTF	TGTGCCAACACCCAACCTCGAGAGAACTATGGCTACACCTTC
NA	TRBJ1-2	TRBV5-1	NA	CASTPDGLTNYGYTF	TGCGCCAGCACCCCGGACGGATTAACTAACTATGGCTACACCTTC
NA	TRBJ2-5	TRBV4-1	NA	CASSFHRDGQETQYF	TGCGCCAGCAGCTTCCATCGGGACGGTCAAGAGACCCAGTACTTC
once	TRBJ1-1	TRBV7-9	NA	CASSLEIPNTEAFF	TGTGCCAGCAGCCTAGAAATACCGAACACTGAAGCTTTCTTT
few	TRBJ2-3	TRBV9	NA	CASSVGATFTDTQYF	TGTGCCAGCAGCGTCGGCGCGACCTTCACAGATACGCAGTATTTT
NA	TRBJ1-5	TRBV2	TRBD1	CASSYGQARNQPQHF	TGTGCCAGCAGTTATGGACAGGCCCGGAATCAGCCCCAGCATTTT
NA	TRBJ2-7	TRBV10-3	NA	CAIEGEDGSYEQYF	TGTGCCATCGAAGGGGAGGACGGATCCTACGAGCAGTACTTC
NA	TRBJ2-1	TRBV7-9	TRBD2	CASSQAGTSARGGREQFF	TGTGCCAGCAGCCAGGCAGGGACCTCTGCGCGGGGGGGACGCGAGCAGTTCTTC
NA	TRBJ1-1	TRBV5-4	NA	CASTAGGRVTEAFF	TGTGCCAGCACCGCTGGGGGGAGGGTCACTGAAGCTTTCTTT
NA	TRBJ2-7	TRBV5-1	NA	CASSLAYSPGSYEQYF	TGCGCCAGCAGCTTGGCCTACTCCCCAGGGTCCTACGAGCAGTACTTC
once	TRBJ2-3	TRBV7-9	NA	CASSLRGYRGLLTDTQYF	TGTGCCAGCAGCTTAAGGGGGTACCGGGGGCTCCTCACAGATACGCAGTATTTT
NA	TRBJ2-5	TRBV5-4	NA	CASSLVSGGQTQYF	TGTGCCAGCAGCTTGGTTTCCGGAGGGCAGACCCAGTACTTC
NA	TRBJ1-1	TRBV11-1	TRBD1	CASSLSTGRNTEAFF	TGTGCCAGCAGTTTGTCGACAGGGAGGAACACTGAAGCTTTCTTT
NA	TRBJ2-3	TRBV19	NA	CASNNPGGYTDTQYF	TGTGCCAGTAACAACCCTGGGGGGTACACAGATACGCAGTATTTT
NA	TRBJ2-7	TRBV19	NA	CASASRDNYEQYF	TGTGCCAGTGCTAGCCGGGACAACTACGAGCAGTACTTC
NA	TRBJ1-6	TRBV19	TRBD1	CASTRQEGARFSSYNSPLHF	TGTGCCAGTACCCGCCAAGAGGGGGCGCGTTTCAGCTCCTATAATTCACCCCTCCACTTT
NA	TRBJ2-2	TRBV5-1	NA	CASSLVQRNTGELFF	TGCGCCAGCAGCTTGGTTCAGAGAAACACCGGGGAGCTGTTTTTT
few	TRBJ1-3	TRBV20-1	NA	CSAWIQGGIYF	TGCAGTGCTTGGATACAGGGTGGCATATATTTT
NA	TRBJ2-1	TRBV11-3	TRBD2	CASSLAGTRINEQFF	TGTGCCAGCAGCCTCGCCGGGACTAGGATTAATGAGCAGTTCTTC
NA	TRBJ2-7	TRBV28	TRBD1	CASSSLQGARYEQYF	TGTGCCAGCAGTTCCCTCCAGGGGGCGCGGTACGAGCAGTACTTC
NA	TRBJ1-1	TRBV27	NA	CASTQVYGSEAFF	TGTGCCAGCACCCAGGTTTACGGGTCTGAAGCTTTCTTT
NA	TRBJ1-1	TRBV7-8	NA	CASTSTVNTEAFF	TGTGCCAGCACATCGACAGTGAACACTGAAGCTTTCTTT
NA	TRBJ2-7	TRBV28	TRBD1	CASSDPGTGGHEQYF	TGTGCCAGCAGTGACCCCGGGACAGGGGGCCACGAGCAGTACTTC
NA	TRBJ1-4	TRBV29-1	NA	CSVESQGEKLFF	TGCAGCGTTGAATCCCAGGGCGAAAAACTGTTTTTT
few	TRBJ1-4	TRBV7-9	TRBD1	CASSHRDRLEKLFF	TGTGCCAGCAGCCACCGGGACAGGCTTGAAAAACTGTTTTTT
NA	TRBJ2-3	TRBV11-1	NA	CASTLRTDTQYF	TGTGCCAGCACCCTACGCACAGATACGCAGTATTTT
few	TRBJ2-2	TRBV7-2	NA	CASSPQGWLGELFF	TGTGCCAGCAGCCCACAGGGCTGGTTGGGGGAGCTGTTTTTT
NA	TRBJ1-3	TRBV6-6	NA	CASSQLLSGNTIYF	TGTGCCAGCAGTCAACTCCTCTCTGGAAACACCATATATTTT
NA	TRBJ2-5	TRBV28	NA	CASSLARTQETQYF	TGTGCCAGCAGTTTAGCCAGGACCCAAGAGACCCAGTACTTC
once	TRBJ1-2	TRBV19	TRBD1	CASSFRDRVNYGYTF	TGTGCCAGTAGTTTCCGGGACAGGGTCAACTATGGCTACACCTTC
NA	TRBJ2-7	TRBV7-9	TRBD1	CASSSRDSLTYEQYF	TGTGCCAGCAGCTCTCGGGACAGCTTAACCTACGAGCAGTACTTC